The rows below give T cell receptor beta chains drawn from one sample of a study of shared clonotypes between healthy human individuals. Data came from immunoSEQ multiplex PCR; TCRdb stores just in-frame clones and leaves some out. The sample holds around 2,000,000 clones; 90% to 95% are singletons and the top ten take 1.7%. Sequencing used naive CD8+ T cells from PBMCs. The receptors stem from a man aged 18 to 35 in good health. Some clones in this sample may be carry-over from other donors' samples. CDR3s include the opening cysteine and the closing phenylalanine or tryptophan. Fields, in order: J gene, D gene, V gene, clone size, CDR3 protein, CDR3 DNA. A D gene is named only where the DNA matches it firmly. Clone size appears in some rows only: once, few, many, or a class for an expanded clone.

j_gene: TRBJ2-1; d_gene: TRBD1; v_gene: TRBV5-6; abundance: .; CDR3aa: CASSYQTGMSYNEQFF; CDR3nt: TGTGCCAGCAGCTATCAGACAGGGATGTCCTACAATGAGCAGTTCTTC
j_gene: TRBJ2-7; d_gene: .; v_gene: TRBV5-6; abundance: .; CDR3aa: CASSFVGRSYEQYF; CDR3nt: TGTGCCAGCAGCTTTGTCGGAAGGTCCTACGAGCAGTACTTC
j_gene: TRBJ2-2; d_gene: TRBD2; v_gene: TRBV18; abundance: .; CDR3aa: CASSPPPALAGGTPAANTGELFF; CDR3nt: TGTGCCAGCTCACCTCCCCCCGCACTAGCGGGAGGTACCCCAGCCGCGAACACCGGGGAGCTGTTTTTT
j_gene: TRBJ2-5; d_gene: .; v_gene: TRBV28; abundance: .; CDR3aa: CASSFFRRGQETQYF; CDR3nt: TGTGCCAGCAGTTTCTTCCGGAGGGGGCAAGAGACCCAGTACTTC
j_gene: TRBJ2-7; d_gene: TRBD1; v_gene: TRBV29-1; abundance: .; CDR3aa: CSVEDREGDRAWEQYF; CDR3nt: TGCAGCGTTGAAGATCGGGAAGGGGACAGGGCGTGGGAGCAGTACTTC
j_gene: TRBJ1-2; d_gene: .; v_gene: TRBV7-2; abundance: .; CDR3aa: CAVRDRANYGYTF; CDR3nt: TGTGCCGTTAGGGACCGAGCTAACTATGGCTACACCTTC
j_gene: TRBJ1-4; d_gene: .; v_gene: TRBV11-3; abundance: .; CDR3aa: CASSPVPPGRANEKLFF; CDR3nt: TGTGCCAGCAGCCCAGTTCCTCCGGGAAGGGCTAATGAAAAACTGTTTTTT
j_gene: TRBJ2-4; d_gene: TRBD1; v_gene: TRBV28; abundance: once; CDR3aa: CASSLFRGLAKNIQYF; CDR3nt: TGTGCCAGCAGTTTATTCAGGGGGCTTGCCAAAAACATTCAGTACTTC
j_gene: TRBJ2-7; d_gene: TRBD1; v_gene: TRBV5-5; abundance: .; CDR3aa: CASSWGQGSYEQYF; CDR3nt: TGTGCCAGCAGCTGGGGACAGGGGTCCTACGAGCAGTACTTC
j_gene: TRBJ2-1; d_gene: .; v_gene: TRBV4-1; abundance: .; CDR3aa: CASSQTSRGSYNEQFF; CDR3nt: TGCGCCAGCAGCCAAACCTCTAGGGGGTCCTACAATGAGCAGTTCTTC
j_gene: TRBJ1-5; d_gene: .; v_gene: TRBV5-4; abundance: .; CDR3aa: CASSLGQGPGQPQHF; CDR3nt: TGTGCCAGCAGCTTGGGGCAGGGACCGGGGCAGCCCCAGCATTTT
j_gene: TRBJ2-1; d_gene: .; v_gene: TRBV29-1; abundance: .; CDR3aa: CSVLGWGNEQFF; CDR3nt: TGCAGCGTCCTCGGCTGGGGGAACGAGCAGTTCTTC
j_gene: TRBJ1-1; d_gene: TRBD1; v_gene: TRBV27; abundance: .; CDR3aa: CASSFRQGLYTEAFF; CDR3nt: TGTGCCAGCAGTTTCCGACAGGGCCTATACACTGAAGCTTTCTTT
j_gene: TRBJ2-2; d_gene: .; v_gene: TRBV25-1; abundance: .; CDR3aa: CASSASDDTGELFF; CDR3nt: TGTGCCAGCAGTGCTAGCGATGACACCGGGGAGCTGTTTTTT
j_gene: TRBJ2-5; d_gene: .; v_gene: TRBV19; abundance: .; CDR3aa: CASNDGSQRTQYF; CDR3nt: TGTGCCAGTAATGACGGGAGCCAGAGGACCCAGTACTTC
j_gene: TRBJ1-1; d_gene: .; v_gene: TRBV7-6; abundance: .; CDR3aa: CATPTRGRSVNTEAFF; CDR3nt: TGTGCCACCCCCACACGGGGGCGCAGTGTGAACACTGAAGCTTTCTTT
j_gene: TRBJ2-7; d_gene: .; v_gene: TRBV10-3; abundance: .; CDR3aa: CAISESGTLYEQYF; CDR3nt: TGTGCCATCAGTGAGTCCGGGACACTCTACGAGCAGTACTTC
j_gene: TRBJ2-5; d_gene: TRBD1; v_gene: TRBV30; abundance: .; CDR3aa: CAWNVQGDQETQYF; CDR3nt: TGTGCCTGGAACGTTCAGGGGGACCAAGAGACCCAGTACTTC
j_gene: TRBJ1-1; d_gene: TRBD1; v_gene: TRBV11-3; abundance: .; CDR3aa: CASSDRTFMNTEAFF; CDR3nt: TGTGCCAGTTCGGACAGGACATTTATGAACACTGAAGCTTTCTTT
j_gene: TRBJ2-7; d_gene: .; v_gene: TRBV27; abundance: .; CDR3aa: CASSPGTPYEQYF; CDR3nt: TGTGCCAGCAGTCCCGGGACTCCTTACGAGCAGTACTTC
j_gene: TRBJ2-7; d_gene: .; v_gene: TRBV5-4; abundance: .; CDR3aa: CASSQGLPDVYEQYF; CDR3nt: TGTGCCAGCAGCCAAGGACTACCAGACGTCTACGAGCAGTACTTC
j_gene: TRBJ1-5; d_gene: .; v_gene: TRBV2; abundance: .; CDR3aa: CASSDIPNQPQHF; CDR3nt: TGTGCCAGCAGTGATATTCCAAATCAGCCCCAGCATTTT
j_gene: TRBJ1-1; d_gene: .; v_gene: TRBV9; abundance: few; CDR3aa: CASSVDVVTEAFF; CDR3nt: TGTGCCAGCAGCGTAGATGTGGTGACTGAAGCTTTCTTT
j_gene: TRBJ2-6; d_gene: TRBD1; v_gene: TRBV7-3; abundance: .; CDR3aa: CASSDRDSGANVLTF; CDR3nt: TGTGCCAGCAGCGACAGGGACTCTGGGGCCAACGTCCTGACTTTC
j_gene: TRBJ1-1; d_gene: .; v_gene: TRBV5-1; abundance: .; CDR3aa: CASSTGTGRDTEAFF; CDR3nt: TGCGCCAGCAGCACCGGAACAGGGCGGGACACTGAAGCTTTCTTT
j_gene: TRBJ2-7; d_gene: .; v_gene: TRBV7-8; abundance: .; CDR3aa: CASSSGRHEQYF; CDR3nt: TGTGCCAGCAGCTCAGGACGCCACGAGCAGTACTTC
j_gene: TRBJ2-7; d_gene: .; v_gene: TRBV20-1; abundance: .; CDR3aa: CSTDEQYF; CDR3nt: TGCAGCACGGACGAGCAGTACTTC
j_gene: TRBJ2-7; d_gene: .; v_gene: TRBV27; abundance: .; CDR3aa: CASSWGLAYEQYF; CDR3nt: TGTGCCAGCAGCTGGGGGCTAGCCTACGAGCAGTACTTC
j_gene: TRBJ2-7; d_gene: TRBD1; v_gene: TRBV7-6; abundance: .; CDR3aa: CASSLGTGPYEQYF; CDR3nt: TGTGCCAGCAGCTTAGGGACAGGGCCCTACGAGCAGTACTTC
j_gene: TRBJ2-2; d_gene: .; v_gene: TRBV5-4; abundance: .; CDR3aa: CASSPDRGARYTGELFF; CDR3nt: TGTGCCAGCAGCCCAGATCGGGGGGCCCGATACACCGGGGAGCTGTTTTTT
j_gene: TRBJ2-1; d_gene: .; v_gene: TRBV14; abundance: .; CDR3aa: CASSQLAPWESYNEQFF; CDR3nt: TGTGCCAGCAGCCAACTAGCCCCCTGGGAGTCCTACAATGAGCAGTTCTTC
j_gene: TRBJ2-7; d_gene: TRBD2; v_gene: TRBV4-1; abundance: .; CDR3aa: CASSPTLGLAGSYEQYF; CDR3nt: TGCGCCAGCAGCCCGACACTGGGGCTAGCGGGCTCCTACGAGCAGTACTTC
j_gene: TRBJ1-1; d_gene: .; v_gene: TRBV21-1; abundance: .; CDR3aa: CASSQITPGGGAFF; CDR3nt: TGTGCCAGCAGCCAAATAACGCCAGGTGGGGGAGCTTTCTTT
j_gene: TRBJ1-4; d_gene: TRBD1; v_gene: TRBV4-2; abundance: .; CDR3aa: CASSQDPGTGGAVNEKLFF; CDR3nt: TGTGCCAGCAGCCAAGATCCCGGGACAGGGGGAGCAGTTAATGAAAAACTGTTTTTT
j_gene: TRBJ2-1; d_gene: .; v_gene: TRBV15; abundance: .; CDR3aa: CATQPRVENEQFF; CDR3nt: TGTGCCACCCAACCAAGAGTGGAGAATGAGCAGTTCTTC
j_gene: TRBJ2-3; d_gene: TRBD1; v_gene: TRBV10-3; abundance: .; CDR3aa: CAIAGTEVVDTQYF; CDR3nt: TGTGCCATCGCCGGGACAGAGGTCGTAGATACGCAGTATTTT
j_gene: TRBJ1-1; d_gene: .; v_gene: TRBV7-8; abundance: .; CDR3aa: CASSAPGVAEAFF; CDR3nt: TGTGCCAGCAGCGCCCCAGGGGTTGCTGAAGCTTTCTTT